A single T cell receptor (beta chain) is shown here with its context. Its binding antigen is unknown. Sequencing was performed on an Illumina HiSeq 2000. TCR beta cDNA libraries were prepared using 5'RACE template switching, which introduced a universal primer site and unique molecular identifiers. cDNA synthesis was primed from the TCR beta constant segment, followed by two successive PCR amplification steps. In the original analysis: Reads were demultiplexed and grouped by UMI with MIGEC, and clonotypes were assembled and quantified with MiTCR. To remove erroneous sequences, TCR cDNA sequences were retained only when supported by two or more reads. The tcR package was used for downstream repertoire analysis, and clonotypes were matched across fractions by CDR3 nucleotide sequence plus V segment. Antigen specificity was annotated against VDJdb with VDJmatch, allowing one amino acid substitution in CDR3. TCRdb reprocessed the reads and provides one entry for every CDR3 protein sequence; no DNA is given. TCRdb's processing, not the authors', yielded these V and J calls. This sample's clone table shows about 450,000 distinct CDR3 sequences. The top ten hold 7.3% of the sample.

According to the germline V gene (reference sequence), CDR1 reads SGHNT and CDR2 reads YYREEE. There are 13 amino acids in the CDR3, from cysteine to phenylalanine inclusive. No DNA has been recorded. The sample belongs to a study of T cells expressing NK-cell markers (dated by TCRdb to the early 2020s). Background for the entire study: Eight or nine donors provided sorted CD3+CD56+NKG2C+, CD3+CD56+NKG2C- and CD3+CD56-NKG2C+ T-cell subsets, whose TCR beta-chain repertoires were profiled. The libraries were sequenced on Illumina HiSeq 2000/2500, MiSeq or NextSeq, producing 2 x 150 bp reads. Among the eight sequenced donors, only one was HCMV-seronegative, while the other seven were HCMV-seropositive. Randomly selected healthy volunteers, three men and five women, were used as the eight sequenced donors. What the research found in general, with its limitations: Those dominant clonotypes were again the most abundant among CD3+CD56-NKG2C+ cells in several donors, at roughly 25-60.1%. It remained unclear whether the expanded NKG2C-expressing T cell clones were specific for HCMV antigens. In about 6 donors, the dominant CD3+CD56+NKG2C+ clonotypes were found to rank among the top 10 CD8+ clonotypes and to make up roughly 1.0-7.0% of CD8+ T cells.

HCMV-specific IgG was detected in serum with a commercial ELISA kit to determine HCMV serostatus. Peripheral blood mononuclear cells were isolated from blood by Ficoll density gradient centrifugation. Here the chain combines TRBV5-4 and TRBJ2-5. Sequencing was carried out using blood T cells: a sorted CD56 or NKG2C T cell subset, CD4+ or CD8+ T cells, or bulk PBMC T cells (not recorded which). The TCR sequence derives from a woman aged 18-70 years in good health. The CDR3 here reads CASSLLERETQYF.